This entry lists 23 T cell receptor beta chains sequenced from one sample in a study of shared clonotypes between healthy human individuals. Clones were sequenced by immunoSEQ multiplex PCR, and TCRdb holds only the in-frame ones, with some missing. The table shows about 1.4 million clones, with around 97% occurring only once. Sequenced: naive CD4+ T cells sorted from blood. Subset meaning: CD45RA+ positively selected. The receptor set was obtained from a man aged 30-40 years in good health.

J is TRBJ2-1 and V is TRBV2, with no clear D. Germline V gives CDR1 SNHLY, CDR2 FYNNEI. Trimming took off 8 bases at V and 1 base at J, with 12 bases between the two ends. CDR3 length: 14 residues. The CDR3 reads CASEPRVSYNEQFF. The CDR3, as DNA: TGTGCCAGCGAACCTCGGGTTTCCTACAATGAGCAGTTCTTC.

This clone was detected once. Other DNA sequences in this specimen translate into the identical CDR3. J is TRBJ2-7 and V is TRBV27, with D tentatively TRBD1 (6 bases). CDR1 is MNHEY and CDR2 is SMNVEV in the germline V gene (reference sequence). Trimming took off 0 bases at V and 3 bases at J, with 9 bases between the two ends. The CDR3 sequence is 14 residues long. CDR3 DNA sequence: TGTGCCAGCAGTTTATCGGGACAACTCTACGAGCAGTACTTC. Its translation is CASSLSGQLYEQYF.

This sequence joins TRBV2 and TRBJ2-1; 14 bases match TRBD2. The CDR3 covers 14 residues. J lost 10 bases, V lost 3 bases, and 2 bases had no gene match. In germline, CDR1 is SNHLY, CDR2 FYNNEI. As DNA, the CDR3 is TGTGCCAGCAGTGAGCGGACTAGCGGGAGGGAGCAGTTCTTC. It encodes CASSERTSGREQFF.

The rearrangement links TRBV27 to TRBJ1-2; TRBD1 agrees at 8 bases. The CDR3 is 13 residues long. CDR1 MNHEY and CDR2 SMNVEV come from the germline V gene (reference sequence). Trimming took 5 bases from V and 8 from J; bases not matched to a gene: 7. The CDR3 spells CASSPDRGLGYTF. The CDR3 DNA sequence: TGTGCCAGCAGTCCAGACAGGGGACTAGGCTACACCTTC.

The chain uses TRBV19 and TRBJ2-5; 7 nucleotides align to TRBD1. The CDR3 consists of 15 residues. The germline gives CDR1 LNHDA, CDR2 SQIVND (reference sequence). V lost 5 bases and J lost 4; bases outside the gene matches: 10. The DNA for the CDR3 is TGTGCCAGTAGTCCCGGGACAGTCTTAGGAGAGACCCAGTACTTC. Its translation is CASSPGTVLGETQYF.

J is TRBJ1-1 and V is TRBV4-3; 7 bases are shared with TRBD1. Germline V gene lookup returns CDR1 LGHNA and CDR2 YSLEER. J gave up 3 bases and V 1 base, and 5 bases lay outside the gene matches. The length of the CDR3 is 15 residues. The CDR3 is CASSQGSTGDTEAFF. CDR3 bases: TGCGCCAGCAGCCAAGGCAGCACAGGGGACACTGAAGCTTTCTTT.

The chain links TRBV11-1 to TRBJ2-2; the match to TRBD1 covers 7 bases. The CDR3 covers 14 residues. Germline lookup yields CDR1 SGHAT and CDR2 FQDESV (reference sequence). Germline trimming cut 7 bases from V and 7 bases from J; bases unmatched to any gene: 9. CDR3 nucleotides: TGTGCCAGCATCTCGACAGGGATGGGCGGGGAGCTGTTTTTT. Residues: CASISTGMGGELFF.

This chain joins TRBV27 and TRBJ2-2, with 12 bases that match TRBD2. This CDR3 comprises 15 residues. Germline V CDR1 and CDR2: MNHEY, SMNVEV (reference sequence). The V and J ends lost 1 base and 11 bases, in that order; junction bases with no gene match: 5. The CDR3 here is CASSLLASGRAELFF. CDR3 DNA sequence: TGTGCCAGCAGTTTATTGGCTAGCGGGAGGGCAGAGCTGTTTTTT.

The chain carries TRBV7-9 and TRBJ2-7; D is perhaps TRBD2 (7 bases). Germline V gene sequence: CDR1 SEHNR, CDR2 FQNEAQ (reference sequence). Trimming stripped 4 bases from V and 5 bases from J, with 21 bases between. This CDR3 contains 16 residues. CDR3 in amino acids: CASSSPGGAVPNEQYF. CDR3 in DNA: TGTGCCAGCAGCTCCCCGGGGGGCGCGGTACCCAACGAGCAGTACTTC.

The chain recombines TRBV5-4 with TRBJ2-7; TRBD1 agrees at 10 bases. V lost 2 bases, J lost 6 bases, and 8 bases stayed unmatched. Per germline, CDR1 SGHNT and CDR2 YYREEE (reference sequence). This CDR3 contains 15 residues. DNA for the CDR3: TGTGCCAGCAGCTTCCCGGGACAGGGGAGAGGCGAGCAGTACTTC. This encodes CASSFPGQGRGEQYF.

The rearrangement uses TRBV2 and TRBJ1-4, with unresolved D. This CDR3 contains 14 residues. Trimming removed 4 bases from V and 6 bases from J, with 12 bases in between. Germline CDR1 reads SNHLY; CDR2 reads FYNNEI. The CDR3, as DNA: TGTGCCAGCAGTGTAAGGCAATCCCATGAAAAACTGTTTTTT. Its translation is CASSVRQSHEKLFF.

This rearrangement joins TRBV28 to TRBJ1-2, with D possibly TRBD1 on 5 matching bases. The CDR3 runs 15 residues. V was trimmed by 2 bases and J by 1 base, leaving 11 bases between them. Per germline, CDR1 MDHEN and CDR2 SYDVKM. The CDR3, as DNA: TGTGCCAGCAGTTTAGGGGACCTTTTTAACTATGGCTACACCTTC. It codes for CASSLGDLFNYGYTF.

Details on this clone: The sample carries other DNA sequences with the same CDR3. The chain couples TRBV20-1 to TRBJ2-7; D not resolved. V was cut by 3 bases and J by 1 base, with 4 bases left in between. From germline, CDR1 is DFQATT and CDR2 SNEGSKA (reference sequence). The CDR3 spans 11 residues. This CDR3 is CSARTSYEQYF. The DNA of the CDR3 is TGCAGTGCTAGGACTTCCTACGAGCAGTACTTC.

V gene TRBV7-2 combines with J gene TRBJ2-7, with D tentatively TRBD1 (6 bases). CDR1 SGHTA and CDR2 FQGNSA come from the germline V gene. This CDR3 is 15 amino acids long. Trimming took 5 bases from V and 3 from J, leaving 17 bases between them. CDR3: CASSQMAGTYYEQYF. CDR3 coding DNA: TGTGCCAGCAGCCAAATGGCAGGGACATACTACGAGCAGTACTTC. Full variable domain (missing parts from reference TRBV7-2 and TRBJ2-7): GAGVSQSPSNKVTEKGKDVELRCDPISGHTALYWYRQSLGQGLEFLIYFQGNSAPDKSGLPSDRFSAERTGGSVSTLTIQRTQQEDSAVYLCASSQMAGTYYEQYFGPGTRLTVT.

The V gene is TRBV19, the J gene TRBJ2-4; TRBD2 is a possible D gene (5 bases). The CDR3 contains 15 residues. Trimming shortened V by 5 bases and J by 1 base, and 12 bases separated the two germline ends. Per the germline V gene, CDR1 is LNHDA and CDR2 is SQIVND (reference sequence). DNA for the CDR3: TGTGCCAGTAGTTTCACTAGGTTGGCCAAAAACATTCAGTACTTC. As protein: CASSFTRLAKNIQYF.

The chain links TRBV30 to TRBJ1-2; D is undetermined. The CDR3 runs 11 residues. Between the trimmed V and J ends, which lost 7 bases and 7 bases, there was a span of 13 bases. Germline CDR1 is GTSNPN and CDR2 is SVGIG (reference sequence). This CDR3 is CAFLKEFGYTF. For the CDR3, the DNA is TGTGCCTTCCTGAAGGAGTTTGGCTACACCTTC.

The chain couples TRBV5-4 to TRBJ2-7, with D possibly being TRBD1 (6 bases). Germline CDR1 is SGHNT and CDR2 is YYREEE (reference sequence). The CDR3 spans 15 residues. V lost 3 bases, J lost 0 bases, and 13 bases lay in between. CDR3 coding DNA: TGTGCCAGCAGCTCGTGGACAGCAAGCTCCTACGAGCAGTACTTC. Its translation: CASSSWTASSYEQYF. Complete variable domain (other parts from reference TRBV5-4 and TRBJ2-7): ETGVTQSPTHLIKTRGQQVTLRCSSQSGHNTVSWYQQALGQGPQFIFQYYREEENGRGNFPPRFSGLQFPNYSSELNVNALELDDSALYLCASSSWTASSYEQYFGPGTRLTVT.

The V and J genes are TRBV19 and TRBJ2-6; TRBD1 is a possible D gene (5 bases). Germline assignment: CDR1 LNHDA and CDR2 SQIVND (reference sequence). The CDR3 totals 15 residues. Trimming pared 4 bases from V and 3 bases from J, leaving 10 bases between. CDR3 sequence (DNA): TGTGCCAGTAGTACCCAGGGATTTGGGGCCAACGTCCTGACTTTC. Its translation: CASSTQGFGANVLTF.

This chain joins TRBV18 and TRBJ2-7; 7 nucleotides match TRBD1. There are 15 residues in the CDR3. Per the germline V gene, CDR1 is KGHSH and CDR2 is LQKENI. V trimming: 6 bases; J trimming: 1 base; junction bases outside the gene matches: 9. The DNA for the CDR3 is TGTGCCAGCTCCCGAGCATCGACAGGGTCCTACGAGCAGTACTTC. Translating it yields CASSRASTGSYEQYF.

As concerns this clone: Other DNA sequences from this sample encode an identical CDR3 as well. V and J are TRBV30 and TRBJ2-3; maybe TRBD2 (5 bases). Germline assignment: CDR1 GTSNPN and CDR2 SVGIG (reference sequence). Trimming shortened V by 3 bases and J by 6 bases, and 7 bases separated the two germline ends. This CDR3 has 11 residues. In nucleotides, the CDR3 is TGTGCCTGGAGATCGGGGGATACGCAGTATTTT. Its protein product is CAWRSGDTQYF.

V usage is TRBV5-1 and J usage is TRBJ2-3; a possible D gene is TRBD2 (5 bases). The germline gives CDR1 SGHRS, CDR2 YFSETQ. V was trimmed by 0 bases and J by 6 bases, leaving 11 bases between them. The CDR3 spans 14 residues. This CDR3 is CASSLGTGLDTQYF. The CDR3 DNA reads TGCGCCAGCAGCTTGGGGACGGGGTTGGATACGCAGTATTTT. Combining the CDR3 with reference TRBV5-1 and TRBJ2-3 gives the whole variable domain KAGVTQTPRYLIKTRGQQVTLSCSPISGHRSVSWYQQTPGQGLQFLFEYFSETQRNKGNFPGRFSGRQFSNSRSEMNVSTLELGDSALYLCASSLGTGLDTQYFGPGTRLTVL.

This clone was seen once. The V call is TRBV6-5, the J call TRBJ2-1, with D possibly being TRBD2 (6 bases). V was trimmed by 0 bases and J by 10 bases, leaving 10 bases between them. In germline, CDR1 is MNHEY, CDR2 SVGAGI. The CDR3 totals 13 residues. CDR3 in DNA: TGTGCCAGCAGTTACTCCATGCGGGGAGAGCAGTTCTTC. It yields the protein CASSYSMRGEQFF.

The chain recombines TRBV7-9 with TRBJ2-2; possible D gene TRBD1, 6 bases. The CDR3 has 12 amino acids. Germline V gives CDR1 SEHNR, CDR2 FQNEAQ (reference sequence). V lost 6 bases and J lost 8, with 10 bases in between. Here the CDR3 reads CASRSGQGELFF. The CDR3 DNA reads TGTGCCAGCAGATCTGGACAGGGGGAGCTGTTTTTT.